This entry features one T cell receptor beta chain sequence. Its target is not known. In the PCR, 60 Vbeta and 13 Jbeta primers were used. The protocol was immunoSEQ multiplex PCR, while the TCRdb copy is restricted to in-frame clones and leaves out a portion. The repertoire has roughly 140,000 clones, 80% of them found once; the top ten carry 1.2%. The sample belongs to a study of cytomegalovirus exposure and HLA in healthy donors. Study results and caveats: In terms of immune exposure information, only CMV serostatus was available.

V was shortened by 3 bases and J by 5 bases, with 4 bases between the two germline ends. The germline V gene has CDR1 DFQATT and CDR2 SNEGSKA (reference sequence). This CDR3 has 10 residues. This chain uses TRBV20-1 with TRBJ1-2; D call uncertain. The sequenced sample was PBMCs. This clonotype originated in a female donor in good health and CMV-seronegative. The CDR3 region has the DNA TGCAGTGCTAGTGCGTATGGCTACACCTTC. This gives the protein CSASAYGYTF.